One sample yielded the 12 T cell receptor beta chains listed below, sequenced in a study of breast tumors, draining lymph nodes, adjacent tissues. Using its own MiXCR run on the multiplex PCR reads, TCRdb lists one record per CDR3 protein. Among under 70,000 distinct CDR3 sequences listed, less than 50% were seen once. Sequencing was performed on breast tumor tissue. Receptors were obtained from a female donor with breast cancer. Some clones in this sample may be carry-over from other donors' samples.

The chain joins TRBV5-4 to TRBJ2-1; D remains ambiguous. Trimming stripped 2 bases from V and 9 bases from J, with 27 bases between. This CDR3 contains 18 residues. Germline CDR1 SGHNT, CDR2 YYREEE (reference sequence). DNA of the CDR3: TGTGCCAGCAGCTTTCAACCGGCACCCCGGCGGCCCAATATTGAGCAGTTCTTC. Its translation: CASSFQPAPRRPNIEQFF. Together with reference TRBV5-4 and TRBJ2-1, the CDR3 gives the full variable domain: ETGVTQSPTHLIKTRGQQVTLRCSSQSGHNTVSWYQQALGQGPQFIFQYYREEENGRGNFPPRFSGLQFPNYSSELNVNALELDDSALYLCASSFQPAPRRPNIEQFFGPGTRLTVL.

At least ten counts were recorded for this clonotype. The chain combines TRBV14 with TRBJ2-7; 9 positions match TRBD2. This CDR3 has 15 amino acids. V shed 1 base and J 2 bases; nucleotides not matched to a gene: 3. Germline loops: CDR1 SGHDN, CDR2 FVKESK. CDR3 bases: TGTGCCAGCAGCCAAGGGCCTAGCGGGGCCTACGAGCAGTACTTC. Protein product: CASSQGPSGAYEQYF.

V is TRBV20-1 and J is TRBJ2-5; 7 nucleotides match TRBD2. V lost 5 bases and J lost 2; bases outside the gene matches: 11. This CDR3 spans 15 amino acids. The germline V gene has CDR1 DFQATT and CDR2 SNEGSKA (reference sequence). CDR3 sequence (DNA): TGCAGTGCTTTTCTAGCGGAGGGAGAACAAGAGACCCAGTACTTC. This sequence encodes CSAFLAEGEQETQYF.

This clonotype was seen a handful of times. This may arise from a read error, as a much more abundant clone is one base away. The DNA is left out, because the CDR3 cannot be placed on it with certainty; the CDR3 is given as TCRdb lists it. This chain joins TRBV20-1 and TRBJ1-2. The CDR3 sequence runs 12 residues, both termini included. CDR1 and CDR2 from the germline V gene are DFQATT and SNEGSKA (reference sequence). The CDR3 here is CSASKVGFGSTF.

This clonotype was counted a few times. This may come from a read error, since a much larger clone is one base off. It is likely a read error, because the conserved phenylalanine at the end of the CDR3 is missing. The chain links TRBV7-8 to TRBJ2-1; tentative D call: TRBD1 (5 bases). This CDR3 is built from 14 residues. CDR1 is SGHVS and CDR2 is FQNEAQ in the germline V gene. Trimming left V 5 bases short and J 4 bases short, with 12 bases between. The CDR3 here is CASSPTRVYNEQFL. The CDR3, as DNA: TGTGCCAGCAGCCCCACCAGGGTTTACAATGAGCAGTTCCTC.

This clonotype showed up many times. The CDR3: CASSLSTPYEQYF. The CDR3 nucleotides are TGTGCCAGCAGCCTATCTACCCCCTACGAGCAGTACTTC. The chain employs TRBV7-2 and TRBJ2-7, with D unresolved. The CDR3 is 13 amino acids. Trimming cost V 5 bases and J 2 bases, with 10 bases left between them. Germline V CDR1 and CDR2: SGHTA, FQGNSA.

This clonotype was counted a few times. The chain recombines TRBV3-1 with TRBJ1-1, with 8 bases identical to TRBD1. The germline V gene encodes CDR1 LGHDT and CDR2 YNNKEL (reference sequence). With V trimmed by 1 base and J by 6 bases, 7 bases remained unmatched. This CDR3 is 15 amino acids long. The CDR3 nucleotides are TGTGCCAGCAGCCAAGTCAGGGGGCAGGGGTCTGAAGCTTTCTTT. Translating gives CASSQVRGQGSEAFF.

This clonotype was counted ten times or more. This chain connects TRBV7-8 to TRBJ2-7; the D gene is possibly TRBD1 (5 bases). CDR1 is SGHVS and CDR2 is FQNEAQ in the germline V gene. The CDR3 is made up of 15 amino acids. V was cut by 5 bases and J by 4 bases, with 18 bases left in between. CDR3 sequence reads: CASSPHQGPSYEQYF. The CDR3 coding sequence is TGTGCCAGCAGCCCACATCAGGGTCCGAGTTACGAGCAGTACTTC.

This clonotype was observed at least ten times. This chain connects TRBV10-1 to TRBJ2-7, with a tentative D call TRBD1 (6 bases). The ends were cut back, 8 bases at V and 2 bases at J, with 10 bases in the middle. Per the germline V gene, CDR1 is WNHNN and CDR2 is SYGVQD (reference sequence). The CDR3 extends over 12 amino acids. Here the CDR3 reads CASRPGAYEQYF. CDR3 DNA sequence: TGCGCCAGCCGTCCAGGGGCCTACGAGCAGTACTTC.

This clonotype appeared many times. This chain links TRBV7-8 with TRBJ2-3; D is possibly TRBD2 (7 bases). Germline CDR1 is SGHVS and CDR2 is FQNEAQ. V lost 1 base and J lost 10, with 24 bases in between. The CDR3 extends over 17 amino acids. CDR3 region: CASSLVGAGGRGDPQYF. DNA of the CDR3: TGTGCCAGCAGCTTAGTGGGGGCTGGGGGACGGGGGGATCCGCAGTATTTT. The variable domain in full, with the rest retrieved from reference TRBV7-8 and TRBJ2-3, is GAGVSQSPRYKVAKRGQDVALRCDPISGHVSLFWYQQALGQGPEFLTYFQNEAQLDKSGLPSDRFFAERPEGSVSTLKIQRTQQEDSAVYLCASSLVGAGGRGDPQYFGPGTRLTVL.

Remarks on this clonotype: Likely a read error: the CDR3 ends without its conserved phenylalanine or tryptophan. The DNA is omitted, as the CDR3 cannot be located on it reliably, and the CDR3 follows TCRdb's listing. J is TRBJ1-3 and V is TRBV7-8; no DNA check was done on the table's D call, TRBD1. Per germline, CDR1 SGHVS and CDR2 FQNEAQ. The CDR3 length equals 16 residues, ends included. This CDR3 is CASSSSGRGALETPYI.

The chain couples TRBV20-1 to TRBJ2-2; 9 nucleotides match TRBD2. The CDR3 has 14 amino acids. Trimming at V came to 6 bases and at J to 6 bases, leaving 8 bases not matched to a gene. CDR1 is DFQATT and CDR2 is SNEGSKA in the germline V gene (reference sequence). The CDR3 coding sequence is TGCAGTGCAGGGGACCGCGGGGGGGCCGGGGAGCTGTTTTTT. This encodes CSAGDRGGAGELFF.